These 32 T cell receptor beta chains originate from one sample sequenced in a study of cytomegalovirus exposure and HLA in healthy donors. The primer mix had 60 Vbeta and 13 Jbeta primers. The method was immunoSEQ multiplex PCR; TCRdb's version includes in-frame clones alone and lacks a portion of them. The sample's table shows approximately 34,000 clones. Sequences were obtained from PBMCs. These receptors all come from a woman aged 40 to 50 in good health and CMV-seropositive.

V usage is TRBV6-1 and J usage is TRBJ1-2, with a tentative D call TRBD1 (6 bases). This CDR3 has 14 amino acids. V lost 5 bases and J 7 bases, leaving 17 bases between the germline ends. Germline-derived CDR1 and CDR2 are MNHNS and SASEGT. CDR3: CASSSLLDRFGYTF. CDR3 in DNA: TGTGCCAGCAGTTCCCTATTGGACAGATTTGGCTACACCTTC.

With regard to this clone: One junction end disagrees with the germline gene, perhaps due to a read error. The chain employs TRBV11-2 and TRBJ2-3, with TRBD2 identical over 7 bases. There are 15 residues in the CDR3. Germline V gene lookup returns CDR1 SGHAT and CDR2 FQNNGV. CDR3 nucleotides: TGTGCCAGCAGCCTAGAGCGGGGAAACACAGATACGCAGTATTTT. Its translation is CASSLERGNTDTQYF.

The chain has TRBV13 and TRBJ2-1; 11 positions agree with TRBD2. J lost 10 bases, V lost 3 bases, and 14 bases had no gene match. This CDR3 region has 17 residues. Germline CDR1 is PRHDT and CDR2 is FYEKMQ (reference sequence). The CDR3 spells CASSFPSVAGGHREQFF. DNA for the CDR3: TGTGCCAGCAGCTTTCCCTCAGTAGCGGGGGGGCATCGAGAGCAGTTCTTC.

The J gene is TRBJ1-5, the V gene TRBV29-1; D is possibly TRBD1 (6 bases). V was clipped by 4 bases and J by 6 bases, with 13 bases between them. CDR3 length: 13 amino acids. Germline V gives CDR1 SQVTM, CDR2 ANQGSEA. CDR3 amino acids: CSVGTAGGQPQHF. As DNA, the CDR3 is TGCAGCGTTGGGACAGCTGGGGGTCAGCCCCAGCATTTT.

This sequence joins TRBV5-4 and TRBJ2-3, with a tentative D call TRBD2 (5 bases). The V and J ends lost 4 bases and 6 bases respectively, with 15 bases between them. The CDR3 runs to 14 residues. Germline V lookup: CDR1 SGHNT, CDR2 YYREEE (reference sequence). As DNA, the CDR3 is TGTGCCAGCAGCCCCAACGGGCGGGCGGATACGCAGTATTTT. As protein: CASSPNGRADTQYF.

V and J are TRBV30 and TRBJ2-1, with 9 positions matching TRBD2. CDR1 is GTSNPN, CDR2 SVGIG, per germline (reference sequence). The CDR3 runs to 13 residues. Losses at the gene ends were 5 bases for V and 11 bases for J; bases not matched to a gene: 10. CDR3 bases: TGTGCCTGGGCGGAGGGGAGCGGGGGGAAGCAGTTCTTC. This sequence encodes CAWAEGSGGKQFF.

The V and J genes are TRBV7-9 and TRBJ2-7; TRBD2 agrees at 7 bases. The CDR3 has 14 residues. The germline V gene encodes CDR1 SEHNR and CDR2 FQNEAQ (reference sequence). V shed 1 base, J shed 6 bases, and the junction held 6 bases outside the gene matches. In nucleotides, the CDR3 is TGTGCCAGCAGCTTAGTAAGCGGGAAGGCCGAGCAGTACTTC. Amino acid sequence: CASSLVSGKAEQYF. Based on the CDR3 plus reference TRBV7-9 and TRBJ2-7, the full variable domain is DTGVSQNPRHKITKRGQNVTFRCDPISEHNRLYWYRQTLGQGPEFLTYFQNEAQLEKSRLLSDRFSAERPKGSFSTLEIQRTEQGDSAMYLCASSLVSGKAEQYFGPGTRLTVT.

The rearrangement links TRBV7-2 to TRBJ2-1, with D maybe TRBD2 (5 bases). V shed 5 bases and J shed 9 bases, with 17 bases lying between them. The CDR3 extends over 14 amino acids. Germline-derived CDR1 and CDR2 are SGHTA and FQGNSA. The CDR3 bases are TGTGCCAGCAGCCCAAGTACGAGAGGGTCTGAGCAGTTCTTC. Translation gives CASSPSTRGSEQFF. Supplemented by reference TRBV7-2 and TRBJ2-1, the full variable domain reads GAGVSQSPSNKVTEKGKDVELRCDPISGHTALYWYRQSLGQGLEFLIYFQGNSAPDKSGLPSDRFSAERTGGSVSTLTIQRTQQEDSAVYLCASSPSTRGSEQFFGPGTRLTVL.

The chain has TRBV15 and TRBJ1-1; 9 bases are shared with TRBD1. The CDR3 totals 17 residues. The V gene end was trimmed by 0 bases and the J gene end by 11 bases; junction bases not matched to a gene: 16. Germline V gene lookup returns CDR1 LNHNV and CDR2 YYDKDF (reference sequence). The CDR3 here is CATSRDIWGTGNYRAFF. The CDR3 nucleotides are TGTGCCACCAGCAGAGATATCTGGGGGACAGGGAATTACAGGGCTTTCTTT.

The gene calls are TRBV7-2 and TRBJ2-5, with TRBD2 matching 10 bases. This CDR3 region has 15 residues. Trimming removed 3 bases from V and 5 bases from J; junction bases left unmatched: 6. In germline, CDR1 is SGHTA, CDR2 FQGNSA. The CDR3 spells CASSLGAGGRETQYF. The CDR3 bases are TGTGCCAGCAGCTTGGGAGCGGGGGGGCGGGAGACCCAGTACTTC.

This sequence joins TRBV7-8 and TRBJ1-5; weak D call: TRBD1 (5 bases). Deletions cut 2 bases from V and 6 bases from J, with 17 bases between. The CDR3 spans 16 residues. Germline lookup yields CDR1 SGHVS and CDR2 FQNEAQ. CDR3 DNA sequence: TGTGCCAGCAGCTTATCCGGGGGGGTTGGTTCTCAGCCCCAGCATTTT. Its translation is CASSLSGGVGSQPQHF.

V usage is TRBV10-3 and J usage is TRBJ1-2; 7 bases are a match to TRBD1. This CDR3 comprises 17 residues. The V gene end was trimmed by 0 bases and the J gene end by 7 bases; junction bases not matched to a gene: 14. The germline CDR1 and CDR2 sequences are ENHRY and SYGVKD. The CDR3 DNA is TGTGCCATCAGTGAGTCGGGACAGCGTACTTCCTATGGTGGCTACACCTTC. Translation gives CAISESGQRTSYGGYTF.

CDR3 sequence reads: CASITPTRQGKAEAFF. The DNA for the CDR3 is TGTGCCAGCATCACCCCCACCCGGCAGGGAAAAGCTGAAGCTTTCTTT. The chain has TRBV28 and TRBJ1-1; D perhaps matches TRBD1 (5 bases). The CDR3 spans 16 residues. Between the trimmed V and J ends, which lost 7 bases and 6 bases, there was a span of 24 bases. From germline, CDR1 is MDHEN and CDR2 SYDVKM.

CDR3 sequence (DNA): TGTGCCAGCAGTCTCCAGAACTACGAGCAGTACTTC. This gives the protein CASSLQNYEQYF. The chain has TRBV28 and TRBJ2-7; D is uncertain. Trimming left V 5 bases short and J 3 bases short, with 8 bases between. This CDR3 has 12 amino acids. Germline CDR1 and CDR2: MDHEN and SYDVKM.

The chain recombines TRBV6-5 with TRBJ2-7; TRBD1 aligns across 10 bases. V was pared by 6 bases and J by 7 bases, with 9 bases of the junction left unmatched. This CDR3 contains 14 residues. Germline V lookup: CDR1 MNHEY, CDR2 SVGAGI. Here the CDR3 DNA reads TGTGCCAGCAGCCGAGACAGGGGGCTGCGGGAGCAGTACTTC. Amino acids: CASSRDRGLREQYF.

CDR3 sequence reads: CASSELVTIQPQHF. For the CDR3, the DNA is TGTGCCAGCAGTGAACTGGTGACAATTCAGCCCCAGCATTTT. The J gene is TRBJ1-5, the V gene TRBV6-1, with D unresolved. Germline V gene lookup returns CDR1 MNHNS and CDR2 SASEGT. V was clipped by 2 bases and J by 6 bases, with 11 bases between them. The CDR3 has 14 amino acids.

V is TRBV18 and J is TRBJ1-3; D perhaps matches TRBD1 (6 bases). Germline CDR1 is KGHSH and CDR2 is LQKENI. Trimming shortened V by 0 bases and J by 2 bases, and 11 bases separated the two germline ends. CDR3 length equals 16 residues. The CDR3 nucleotides are TGTGCCAGCTCACCACCTCGGACAGTAGCTGGAAACACCATATATTTT. It yields the protein CASSPPRTVAGNTIYF.

The V call is TRBV14, the J call TRBJ1-6, with no clear D. The CDR3 length is 16 residues. Germline CDR1 is SGHDN and CDR2 is FVKESK. The V end lost 0 bases, the J end lost 5 bases, and 11 bases lay between the germline ends. The CDR3 protein is CASSQDVQRNNSPLHF. The CDR3 region has the DNA TGTGCCAGCAGCCAAGATGTACAGAGAAATAATTCACCCCTCCACTTT.

V is TRBV7-3 and J is TRBJ2-1; D call uncertain. Trimming removed 5 bases from V and 9 bases from J, with 14 bases in between. The CDR3 length is 13 residues. The germline gives CDR1 SGHTA, CDR2 FQGTGA. The DNA for the CDR3 is TGTGCCAGCAGCCCATCCACCAAGAGTGAGCAGTTCTTC. Translating it yields CASSPSTKSEQFF.

The rearrangement uses TRBV5-1 and TRBJ2-7, with TRBD1 identical over 12 bases. This CDR3 has 17 residues. Per the germline V gene, CDR1 is SGHRS and CDR2 is YFSETQ. Trimming at V came to 2 bases and at J to 0 bases, leaving 6 bases not matched to a gene. The DNA of the CDR3 is TGCGCCAGCAGCTTAACACCGGGACAGGGGGCCTCCTACGAGCAGTACTTC. It encodes CASSLTPGQGASYEQYF. The complete variable domain, with remaining parts taken from reference TRBV5-1 and TRBJ2-7, reads KAGVTQTPRYLIKTRGQQVTLSCSPISGHRSVSWYQQTPGQGLQFLFEYFSETQRNKGNFPGRFSGRQFSNSRSEMNVSTLELGDSALYLCASSLTPGQGASYEQYFGPGTRLTVT.

DNA for the CDR3: TGTGCCAGTAGTAATGGGGCCGCTCCGAACACCGGGGAGCTGTTTTTT. Protein product: CASSNGAAPNTGELFF. The chain couples TRBV19 to TRBJ2-2; D is perhaps TRBD1 (5 bases). The length of the CDR3 is 16 residues. Trimming shortened V by 4 bases and J by 0 bases, and 12 bases separated the two germline ends. The V gene's germline CDR1 is LNHDA and CDR2 SQIVND (reference sequence). The whole variable domain, remainder taken from reference TRBV19 and TRBJ2-2, is DGGITQSPKYLFRKEGQNVTLSCEQNLNHDAMYWYRQDPGQGLRLIYYSQIVNDFQKGDIAEGYSVSREKKESFPLTVTSAQKNPTAFYLCASSNGAAPNTGELFFGEGSRLTVL.

J is TRBJ2-7 and V is TRBV7-8; 8 nucleotides match TRBD2. The V gene end was trimmed by 1 base and the J gene end by 6 bases; junction bases not matched to a gene: 8. The CDR3 covers 15 residues. CDR1 and CDR2 from the germline V gene are SGHVS and FQNEAQ. The CDR3 region is CASSLEGTRAPEQYF. The CDR3 DNA is TGTGCCAGCAGCTTAGAGGGGACTAGGGCCCCCGAGCAGTACTTC.

The V gene is TRBV23-1, the J gene TRBJ2-3, with TRBD1 identical over 9 bases. TRBV23-1 is filed as an ORF, its function uncertain. The V segment lost 10 bases and the J segment 4 bases; nucleotides outside the gene matches: 18. This CDR3 has 17 residues. CDR3 nucleotides: TGCGCCAACGGGACAGGGAGTCGAGGATTAAGTGCAGATACGCAGTATTTT. Translation gives CANGTGSRGLSADTQYF.

The chain carries TRBV19 and TRBJ1-5, with unresolved D. There are 12 residues in the CDR3. From germline, CDR1 is LNHDA and CDR2 SQIVND (reference sequence). V lost 7 bases to trimming and J lost 3 bases, with 7 bases between them. The CDR3 sequence is CASTRDNQPQHF. The CDR3 DNA reads as TGTGCCAGTACGCGGGACAATCAGCCCCAGCATTTT.

The chain recombines TRBV6-5 with TRBJ1-1; D might be TRBD1 (6 bases). Deletions cut 6 bases from V and 12 bases from J, with 26 bases between. CDR1 and CDR2 from the germline V gene are MNHEY and SVGAGI. The CDR3 loop spans 15 amino acids. CDR3 protein: CASSQEQGDPCGTFF. CDR3 DNA: TGTGCCAGCAGCCAAGAACAGGGAGACCCCTGTGGGACTTTCTTT.

The chain employs TRBV7-6 and TRBJ2-1; 9 nucleotides match TRBD2. Germline V gene sequence: CDR1 SGHVS, CDR2 FNYEAQ. Losses at the gene ends were 1 base for V and 4 bases for J; bases not matched to a gene: 5. The CDR3 length is 16 residues. In DNA form, the CDR3 reads TGTGCCAGCAGCTTAGGGGCTAGCGGGACTTACAATGAGCAGTTCTTC. Encoded protein: CASSLGASGTYNEQFF.

The gene calls are TRBV2 and TRBJ2-7, with a tentative D call TRBD1 (5 bases). This CDR3 has 14 residues. Germline CDR1 and CDR2: SNHLY and FYNNEI. V lost 0 bases, J lost 2 bases, and 8 bases lay in between. CDR3 amino acids: CASSEATGPYEQYF. CDR3 DNA sequence: TGTGCCAGCAGTGAAGCAACAGGCCCCTACGAGCAGTACTTC.

The CDR3 here is CASSQPGQATYEQYF. The CDR3 DNA sequence: TGTGCCAGCAGCCAGCCGGGACAGGCTACCTACGAGCAGTACTTC. The gene calls are TRBV14 and TRBJ2-7; 8 bases map to TRBD1. Germline V gene lookup returns CDR1 SGHDN and CDR2 FVKESK. This CDR3 region has 15 residues. V was pared by 3 bases and J by 2 bases, with 6 bases of the junction left unmatched.

The genes are TRBV28 and TRBJ2-7; 8 bases are shared with TRBD2. CDR3 length equals 14 residues. The V and J ends lost 8 bases and 3 bases, in that order; junction bases with no gene match: 9. Germline V gene sequence: CDR1 MDHEN, CDR2 SYDVKM. CDR3 loop: CASSRAGGFYEQYF. In DNA, the CDR3 is TGTGCCAGCTCCCGGGCGGGGGGCTTCTACGAGCAGTACTTC.

The chain couples TRBV13 to TRBJ2-7, with 8 bases matching TRBD1. CDR3 length equals 14 residues. With V trimmed by 5 bases and J by 5 bases, 8 bases remained unmatched. Germline CDR1 and CDR2: PRHDT and FYEKMQ (reference sequence). In nucleotides, the CDR3 is TGTGCCAGCAGCCCGCAGGACAGGGTACACGAGCAGTACTTC. This gives the protein CASSPQDRVHEQYF.

The chain couples TRBV25-1 to TRBJ1-1; D not certain. V shed 1 base and J shed 6 bases, with 12 bases lying between them. The CDR3 spans 14 residues. CDR1 is MGHDK, CDR2 SYGVNS, per germline. The CDR3 DNA reads as TGTGCCAGCAGTGAATCGGGGAGGTGGCCTGAAGCTTTCTTT. Residues: CASSESGRWPEAFF.

The CDR3 here is CASSSPGGGLGLSYEQYF. DNA for the CDR3: TGTGCCAGCAGTTCCCCCGGCGGGGGGCTTGGGTTATCCTACGAGCAGTACTTC. V usage is TRBV28 and J usage is TRBJ2-7; 8 bases align to TRBD2. This CDR3 comprises 18 residues. Germline V CDR1 and CDR2: MDHEN, SYDVKM. The trim removed 4 bases at V and 1 base at J, leaving 15 bases unmatched.